This T cell receptor (beta chain) was captured by sequencing in a study of cytomegalovirus exposure and HLA in healthy donors. As for the study in general: An early release of data contained roughly 86 million unique TCRs, which came from HLA-typed donors.

Germline V CDR1 and CDR2: WNHNN, SYGVQD (reference sequence). The J segment lost 3 bases and the V segment lost 4 bases, leaving 2 bases of the junction unmatched. CDR3 size: 13 residues. Primers: 60 Vbeta forward and 13 Jbeta reverse. Using immunoSEQ multiplex PCR, the repertoire was profiled, and TCRdb retains in-frame clones only, with some absent. This table holds 250,000 or so clones, approximately 91% found once. The sequenced material came from PBMCs. The TCR comes from a girl aged 2-10 years in good health and CMV-seronegative. The chain has TRBV10-1 and TRBJ2-5; 7 nucleotides align to TRBD1. This CDR3 is CASSATGKETQYF. The DNA of the CDR3 is TGCGCCAGCAGTGCGACAGGGAAAGAGACCCAGTACTTC.